The 5 T cell receptor beta chains in this list originate from one sample, sequenced in a study of blood T cell repertoires in COVID-19. Profiled with immunoSEQ multiplex PCR; TCRdb holds only in-frame clones, not every one. The sample lists roughly 120,000 clones, 70% to 90% occurring once. Sequencing was carried out using peripheral blood. Receptors originate from a woman between 65 and 79 years old who had recovered from COVID-19.

V usage is TRBV18 and J usage is TRBJ1-6; perhaps TRBD1 as D (5 bases). Germline V CDR1 and CDR2: KGHSH, LQKENI. Trimming took off 2 bases at V and 10 bases at J, with 15 bases between the two ends. This CDR3 comprises 15 residues. The CDR3 protein is CASSPSGRAGSPLHF. CDR3 nucleotide sequence: TGTGCCAGCTCACCATCAGGGCGCGCTGGATCACCCCTCCACTTT.

The count of this clone is one. This rearrangement joins TRBV19 to TRBJ2-2; no firm D call. V shed 1 base and J shed 3 bases, with 9 bases lying between them. Germline CDR1 and CDR2: LNHDA and SQIVND (reference sequence). The CDR3 runs 15 residues. For the CDR3, the DNA is TGTGCCAGTAGTATAGCCCCCTTCGACACCGGGGAGCTGTTTTTT. Amino acid sequence: CASSIAPFDTGELFF. The full variable domain, in which reference TRBV19 and TRBJ2-2 provide the parts outside the CDR3, is DGGITQSPKYLFRKEGQNVTLSCEQNLNHDAMYWYRQDPGQGLRLIYYSQIVNDFQKGDIAEGYSVSREKKESFPLTVTSAQKNPTAFYLCASSIAPFDTGELFFGEGSRLTVL.

The genes are TRBV18 and TRBJ2-3; D is ambiguous. Germline CDR1 is KGHSH and CDR2 is LQKENI. This CDR3 has 15 residues. V gave up 3 bases and J gave up 1 base, with 11 bases separating them. The CDR3 DNA is TGTGCCAGCTCACCTCCACCGAGCCGCACAGATACGCAGTATTTT. Residues: CASSPPPSRTDTQYF.

The J gene is TRBJ2-1, the V gene TRBV6-5; TRBD2 is a possible D gene (6 bases). CDR1 and CDR2 (germline): MNHEY, SVGAGI. Trimming cost V 4 bases and J 9 bases, with 16 bases left between them. The CDR3 consists of 14 residues. CDR3 region: CASSLPGGNTEQFF. The CDR3 DNA reads as TGTGCCAGCAGTTTACCCGGGGGTAACACTGAGCAGTTCTTC.

The rearrangement joins TRBV15 to TRBJ2-1, with TRBD2 matching over 7 bases. There are 13 residues in the CDR3. Germline CDR1 is LNHNV and CDR2 is YYDKDF (reference sequence). V gave up 1 base and J gave up 11 bases; unmatched junction bases: 5. The chain's CDR3 is CATSRGREYKQFF. The CDR3 nucleotides are TGTGCCACCAGCAGAGGGCGGGAGTATAAGCAGTTCTTC. The complete variable domain, with remaining parts taken from reference TRBV15 and TRBJ2-1, reads DAMVIQNPRYQVTQFGKPVTLSCSQTLNHNVMYWYQQKSSQAPKLLFHYYDKDFNNEADTPDNFQSRRPNTSFCFLDIRSPGLGDTAMYLCATSRGREYKQFFGPGTRLTVL.